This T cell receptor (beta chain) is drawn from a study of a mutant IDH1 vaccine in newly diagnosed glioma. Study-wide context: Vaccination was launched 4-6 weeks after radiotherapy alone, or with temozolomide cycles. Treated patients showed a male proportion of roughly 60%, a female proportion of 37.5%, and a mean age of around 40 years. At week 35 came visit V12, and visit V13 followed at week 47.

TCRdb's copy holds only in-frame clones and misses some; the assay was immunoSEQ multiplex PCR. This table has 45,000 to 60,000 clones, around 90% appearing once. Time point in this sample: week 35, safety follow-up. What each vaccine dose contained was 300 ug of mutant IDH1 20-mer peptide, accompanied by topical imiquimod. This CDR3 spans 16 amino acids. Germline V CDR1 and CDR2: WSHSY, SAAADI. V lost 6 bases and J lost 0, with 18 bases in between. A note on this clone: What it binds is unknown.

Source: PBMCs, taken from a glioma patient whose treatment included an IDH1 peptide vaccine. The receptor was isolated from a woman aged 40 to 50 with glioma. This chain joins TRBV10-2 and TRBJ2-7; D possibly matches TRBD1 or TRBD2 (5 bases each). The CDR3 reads CASSPPRGWDSYEQYF. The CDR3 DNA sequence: TGCGCCAGCAGCCCCCCGAGGGGATGGGACTCCTACGAGCAGTACTTC.